This record looks at one T cell receptor (beta chain) sequence and its context. Germline V gene sequence: CDR1 SGHTA, CDR2 FQGTGA. V dropped 5 bases and J dropped 0 bases, with 8 bases sitting between them. The CDR3 has 15 residues. The data are from a study of blood T cell repertoires in COVID-19. Looking at the study overall: The samples span acute and convalescent COVID-19 from the United States, Italy and Spain. Nucleic acid was either cDNA or gDNA, and it came from T cells, B-cell-depleted T cells, or PBMCs.

In the authors' workflow: By means of reference gene primer amplification, nucleated cell counts were estimated. Profiling relied on immunoSEQ multiplex PCR, and the TCRdb table lists in-frame clones only, not all of them. V and J calls and clone size follow that table, whereas D and trimming were derived from the DNA. The data hold about 70,000 clones, with 80% to 90% observed a single time. This receptor was identified in a woman aged 80 or over with active or convalescent COVID-19. The chain employs TRBV7-3 and TRBJ2-6; D call uncertain. The material sequenced was peripheral blood. The CDR3 spells CASSVQSSGANVLTF. The CDR3, as DNA: TGTGCCAGCAGCGTACAGAGCTCTGGGGCCAACGTCCTGACTTTC.